This T cell receptor beta chain is from a study of blood T cell repertoires in COVID-19. Study-wide context: Specimens from acute and convalescent COVID-19 originated in the United States, Italy and Spain.

Donors in Cohort 3 who had recovered were those with two negative PCRs, healthcare professional clearance, or resolution of their symptoms. Trimming took 1 base from V and 3 from J, leaving 6 bases between them. The V gene's germline CDR1 is MNHNS and CDR2 SASEGT. This CDR3 comprises 14 residues. Here immunoSEQ multiplex PCR was the method, and the copy in TCRdb shows in-frame clones only, minus some. Of a few hundred thousand clones listed, just over 85% are singletons. The clonotype was recovered from a man aged 40-49 years who had recovered from COVID-19. V gene TRBV6-1 combines with J gene TRBJ2-2; the D is unclear. The sequenced material came from PBMCs or T cells enriched from blood (not recorded which). In nucleotides, the CDR3 is TGTGCCAGCAGTGAAGTCCCGGACACCGGGGAGCTGTTTTTT. Translated: CASSEVPDTGELFF.